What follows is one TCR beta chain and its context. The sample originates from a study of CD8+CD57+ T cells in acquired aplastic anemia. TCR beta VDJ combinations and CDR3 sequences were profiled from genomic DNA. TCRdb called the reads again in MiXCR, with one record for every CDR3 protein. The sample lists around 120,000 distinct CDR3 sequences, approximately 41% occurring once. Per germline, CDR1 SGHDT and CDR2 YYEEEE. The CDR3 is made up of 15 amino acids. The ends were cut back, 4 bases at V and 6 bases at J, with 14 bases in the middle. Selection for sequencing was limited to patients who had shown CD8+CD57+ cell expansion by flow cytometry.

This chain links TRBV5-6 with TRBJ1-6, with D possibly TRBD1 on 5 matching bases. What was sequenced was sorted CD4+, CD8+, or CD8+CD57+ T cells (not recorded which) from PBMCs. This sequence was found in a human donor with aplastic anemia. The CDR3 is CASSRRPGSNSPLHF. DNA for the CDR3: TGTGCCAGCAGCAGAAGACCAGGGAGTAATTCACCCCTCCACTTT.